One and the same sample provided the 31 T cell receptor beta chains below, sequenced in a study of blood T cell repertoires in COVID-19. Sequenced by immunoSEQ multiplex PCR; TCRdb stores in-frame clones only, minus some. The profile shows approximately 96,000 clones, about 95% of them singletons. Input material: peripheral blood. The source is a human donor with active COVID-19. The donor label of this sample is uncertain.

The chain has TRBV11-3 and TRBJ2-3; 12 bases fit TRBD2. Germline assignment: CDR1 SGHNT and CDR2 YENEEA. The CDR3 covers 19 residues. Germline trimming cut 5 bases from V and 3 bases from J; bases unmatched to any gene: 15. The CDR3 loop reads CASSVPAASGGAYTDTQYF. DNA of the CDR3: TGTGCCAGCAGCGTCCCCGCGGCTAGCGGGGGGGCTTATACAGATACGCAGTATTTT.

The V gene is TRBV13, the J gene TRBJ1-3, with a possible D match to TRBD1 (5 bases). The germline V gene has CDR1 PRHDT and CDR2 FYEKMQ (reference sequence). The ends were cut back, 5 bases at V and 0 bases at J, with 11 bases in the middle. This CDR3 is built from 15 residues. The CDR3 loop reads CASSQDNGSGNTIYF. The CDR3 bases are TGTGCCAGCAGCCAGGACAACGGCTCTGGAAACACCATATATTTT.

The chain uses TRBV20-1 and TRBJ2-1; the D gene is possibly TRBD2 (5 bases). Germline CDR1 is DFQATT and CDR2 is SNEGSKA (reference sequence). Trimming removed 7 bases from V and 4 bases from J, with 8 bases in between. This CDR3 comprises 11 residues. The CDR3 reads CSVDYYNEQFF. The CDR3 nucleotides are TGCAGTGTTGACTATTACAATGAGCAGTTCTTC.

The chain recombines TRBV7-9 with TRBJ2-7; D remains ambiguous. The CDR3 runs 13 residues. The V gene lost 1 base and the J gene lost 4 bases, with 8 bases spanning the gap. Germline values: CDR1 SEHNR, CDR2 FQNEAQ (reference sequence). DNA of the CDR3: TGTGCCAGCAGCTTAGATATTTTGTACGAGCAGTACTTC. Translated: CASSLDILYEQYF.

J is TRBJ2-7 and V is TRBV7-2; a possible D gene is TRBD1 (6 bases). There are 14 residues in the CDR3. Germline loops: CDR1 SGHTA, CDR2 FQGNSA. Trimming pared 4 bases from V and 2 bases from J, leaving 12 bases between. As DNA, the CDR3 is TGTGCCAGCAGCTCAGGACAGTTTACCTACGAGCAGTACTTC. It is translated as CASSSGQFTYEQYF.

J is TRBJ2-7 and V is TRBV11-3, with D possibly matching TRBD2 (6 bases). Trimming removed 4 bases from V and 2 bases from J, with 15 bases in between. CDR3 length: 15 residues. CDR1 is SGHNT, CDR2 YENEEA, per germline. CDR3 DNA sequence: TGTGCCAGCAGCTCCCGGGGGAAAGCGCCCTACGAGCAGTACTTC. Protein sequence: CASSSRGKAPYEQYF.

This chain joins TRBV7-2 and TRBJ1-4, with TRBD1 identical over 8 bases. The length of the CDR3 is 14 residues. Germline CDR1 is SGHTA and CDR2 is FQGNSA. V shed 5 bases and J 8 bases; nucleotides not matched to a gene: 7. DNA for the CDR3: TGTGCCAGCAGCAGGACAGGGACCAGGGAAAAACTGTTTTTT. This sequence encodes CASSRTGTREKLFF. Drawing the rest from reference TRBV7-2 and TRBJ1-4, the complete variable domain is GAGVSQSPSNKVTEKGKDVELRCDPISGHTALYWYRQSLGQGLEFLIYFQGNSAPDKSGLPSDRFSAERTGGSVSTLTIQRTQQEDSAVYLCASSRTGTREKLFFGSGTQLSVL.

CDR3 sequence reads: CASSYTGADTQYF. In nucleotides, the CDR3 is TGTGCCAGCAGCTACACAGGGGCGGATACGCAGTATTTT. The chain employs TRBV7-9 and TRBJ2-3; 7 positions match TRBD1. The CDR3 has 13 residues. With V trimmed by 4 bases and J by 6 bases, 4 bases remained unmatched. CDR1 and CDR2 (germline): SEHNR, FQNEAQ (reference sequence).

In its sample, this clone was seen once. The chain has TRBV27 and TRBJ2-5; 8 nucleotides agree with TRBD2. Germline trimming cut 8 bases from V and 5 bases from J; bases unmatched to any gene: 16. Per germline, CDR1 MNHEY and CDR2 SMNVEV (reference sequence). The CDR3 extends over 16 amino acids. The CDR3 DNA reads TGTGCCAGCGGAGTTATAAGTGCGGGAGGCCCGGAGACCCAGTACTTC. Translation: CASGVISAGGPETQYF.

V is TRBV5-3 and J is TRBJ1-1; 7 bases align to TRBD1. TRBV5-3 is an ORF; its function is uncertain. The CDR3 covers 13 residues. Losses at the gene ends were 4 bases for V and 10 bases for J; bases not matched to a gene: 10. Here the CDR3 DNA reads TGTGCCAGAAGCGTCTACAGGGGTTCCGGAGCTTTCTTT. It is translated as CARSVYRGSGAFF.

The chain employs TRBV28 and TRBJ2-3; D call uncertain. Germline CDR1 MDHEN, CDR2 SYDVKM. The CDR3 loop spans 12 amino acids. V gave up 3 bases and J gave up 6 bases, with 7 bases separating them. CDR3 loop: CASSLVTDTQYF. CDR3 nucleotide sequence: TGTGCCAGCAGTTTGGTTACTGATACGCAGTATTTT.

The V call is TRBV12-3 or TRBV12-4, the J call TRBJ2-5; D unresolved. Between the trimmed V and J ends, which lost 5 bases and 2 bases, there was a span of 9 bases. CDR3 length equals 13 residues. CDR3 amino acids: CASSHPGQETQYF. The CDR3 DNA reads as TGTGCCAGCAGTCACCCCGGGCAAGAGACCCAGTACTTC.

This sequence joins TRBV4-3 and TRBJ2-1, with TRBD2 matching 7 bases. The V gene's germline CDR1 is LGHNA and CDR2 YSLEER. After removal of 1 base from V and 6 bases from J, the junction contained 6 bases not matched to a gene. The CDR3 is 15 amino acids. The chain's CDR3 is CASSQVRLAANEQFF. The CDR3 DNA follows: TGCGCCAGCAGCCAAGTACGTCTAGCGGCCAATGAGCAGTTCTTC.

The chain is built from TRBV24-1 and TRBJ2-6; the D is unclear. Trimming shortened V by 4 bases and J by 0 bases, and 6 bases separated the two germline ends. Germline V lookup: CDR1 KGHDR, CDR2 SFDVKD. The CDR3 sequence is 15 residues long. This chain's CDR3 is CATSDAYSGANVLTF. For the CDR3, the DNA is TGTGCCACCAGTGACGCCTACTCTGGGGCCAACGTCCTGACTTTC.

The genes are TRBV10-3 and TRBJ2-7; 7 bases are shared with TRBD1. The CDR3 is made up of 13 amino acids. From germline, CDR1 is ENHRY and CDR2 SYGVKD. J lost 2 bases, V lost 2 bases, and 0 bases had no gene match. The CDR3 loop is CAISEDRAYEQYF. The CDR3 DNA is TGTGCCATCAGTGAGGACAGGGCCTACGAGCAGTACTTC.

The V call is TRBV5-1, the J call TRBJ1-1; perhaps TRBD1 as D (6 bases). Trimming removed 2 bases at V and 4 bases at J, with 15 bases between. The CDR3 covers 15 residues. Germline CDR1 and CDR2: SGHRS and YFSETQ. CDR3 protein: CASSLGEWGPTEAFF. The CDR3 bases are TGCGCCAGCAGCTTAGGAGAATGGGGGCCCACTGAAGCTTTCTTT.

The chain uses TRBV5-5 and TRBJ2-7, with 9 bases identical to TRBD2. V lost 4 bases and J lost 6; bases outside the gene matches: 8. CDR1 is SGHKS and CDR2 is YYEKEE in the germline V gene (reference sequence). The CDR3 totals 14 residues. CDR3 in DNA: TGTGCCAGCAGCGAGGACCTAGCGGGACCCGAGCAGTACTTC. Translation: CASSEDLAGPEQYF. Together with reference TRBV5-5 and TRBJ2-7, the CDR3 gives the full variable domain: DAGVTQSPTHLIKTRGQQVTLRCSPISGHKSVSWYQQVLGQGPQFIFQYYEKEERGRGNFPDRFSARQFPNYSSELNVNALLLGDSALYLCASSEDLAGPEQYFGPGTRLTVT.

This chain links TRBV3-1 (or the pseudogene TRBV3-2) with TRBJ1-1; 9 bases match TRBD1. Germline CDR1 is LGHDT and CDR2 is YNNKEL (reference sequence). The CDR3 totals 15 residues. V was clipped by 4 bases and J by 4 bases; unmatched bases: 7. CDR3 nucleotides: TGTGCCAGCAGCCCTAGGGGACAGGGTCGCACTGAAGCTTTCTTT. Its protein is CASSPRGQGRTEAFF.

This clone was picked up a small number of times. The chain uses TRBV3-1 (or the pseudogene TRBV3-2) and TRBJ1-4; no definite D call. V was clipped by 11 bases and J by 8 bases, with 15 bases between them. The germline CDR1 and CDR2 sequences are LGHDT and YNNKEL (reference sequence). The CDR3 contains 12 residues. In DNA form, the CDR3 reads TGTGCCTGCGGAAAAGGAAACGAAAAACTGTTTTTT. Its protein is CACGKGNEKLFF.

CDR3 sequence reads: CASSQGRPGLNNEQFF. The CDR3 nucleotides are TGTGCCAGCAGCCAAGGCCGGCCGGGACTTAATAATGAGCAGTTCTTC. This chain links TRBV4-2 with TRBJ2-1, with D possibly matching TRBD2 (6 bases). In germline, CDR1 is LGHNA, CDR2 YNFKEQ. The CDR3 extends over 16 amino acids. Trimming left V 1 base short and J 7 bases short, with 17 bases between.

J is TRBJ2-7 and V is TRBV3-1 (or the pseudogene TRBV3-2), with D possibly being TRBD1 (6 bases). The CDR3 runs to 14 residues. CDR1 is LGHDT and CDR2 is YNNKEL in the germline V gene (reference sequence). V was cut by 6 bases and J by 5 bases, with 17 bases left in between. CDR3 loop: CASRQSGVGHEQYF. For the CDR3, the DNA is TGTGCCAGCAGACAATCAGGGGTTGGCCACGAGCAGTACTTC.

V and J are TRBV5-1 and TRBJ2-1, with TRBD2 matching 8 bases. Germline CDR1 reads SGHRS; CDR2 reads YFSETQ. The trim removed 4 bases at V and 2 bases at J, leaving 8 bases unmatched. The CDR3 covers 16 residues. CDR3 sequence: CASSRAGGPPYNEQFF. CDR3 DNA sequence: TGCGCCAGCAGCCGGGCGGGAGGCCCCCCCTACAATGAGCAGTTCTTC.

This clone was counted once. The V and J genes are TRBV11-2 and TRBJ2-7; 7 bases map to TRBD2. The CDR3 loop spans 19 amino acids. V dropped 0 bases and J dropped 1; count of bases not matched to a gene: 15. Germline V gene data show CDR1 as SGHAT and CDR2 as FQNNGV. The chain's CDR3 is CASSLDPLGGKVRSYEQYF. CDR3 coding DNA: TGTGCCAGCAGCTTAGACCCCCTGGGAGGGAAGGTACGGTCCTACGAGCAGTACTTC.

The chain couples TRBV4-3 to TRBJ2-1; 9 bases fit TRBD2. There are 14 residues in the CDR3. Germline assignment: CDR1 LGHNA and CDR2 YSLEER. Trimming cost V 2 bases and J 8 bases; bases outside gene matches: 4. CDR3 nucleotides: TGCGCCAGCAGCCAAAGCGGGAGGAGGGATGAGCAGTTCTTC. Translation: CASSQSGRRDEQFF.

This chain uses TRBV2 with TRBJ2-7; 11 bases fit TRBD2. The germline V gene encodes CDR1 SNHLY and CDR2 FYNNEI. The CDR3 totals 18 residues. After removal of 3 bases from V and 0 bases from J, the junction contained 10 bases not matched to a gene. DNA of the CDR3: TGTGCCAGCAGTGACGGAGGACTAGCGGGCACCCTCTCCTACGAGCAGTACTTC. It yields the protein CASSDGGLAGTLSYEQYF. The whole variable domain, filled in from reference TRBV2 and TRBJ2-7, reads EPEVTQTPSHQVTQMGQEVILRCVPISNHLYFYWYRQILGQKVEFLVSFYNNEISEKSEIFDDQFSVERPDGSNFTLKIRSTKLEDSAMYFCASSDGGLAGTLSYEQYFGPGTRLTVT.

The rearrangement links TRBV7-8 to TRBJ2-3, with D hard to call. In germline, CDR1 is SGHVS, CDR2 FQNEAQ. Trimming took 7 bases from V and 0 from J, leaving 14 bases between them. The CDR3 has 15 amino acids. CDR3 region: CASKLADFSTDTQYF. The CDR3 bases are TGTGCCAGCAAATTGGCAGATTTTAGCACAGATACGCAGTATTTT.

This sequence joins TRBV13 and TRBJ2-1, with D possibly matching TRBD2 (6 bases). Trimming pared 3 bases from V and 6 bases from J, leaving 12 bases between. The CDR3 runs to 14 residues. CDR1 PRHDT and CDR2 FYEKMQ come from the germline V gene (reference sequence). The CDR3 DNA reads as TGTGCCAGCAGCTTTAGGACTACCAGCAATGAGCAGTTCTTC. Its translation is CASSFRTTSNEQFF.

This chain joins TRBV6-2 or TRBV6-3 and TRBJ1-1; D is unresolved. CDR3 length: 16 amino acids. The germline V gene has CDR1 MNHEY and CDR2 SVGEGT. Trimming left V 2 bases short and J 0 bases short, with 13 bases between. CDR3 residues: CASSYPRLGLNTEAFF. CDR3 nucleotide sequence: TGTGCCAGCAGTTACCCCAGGTTGGGTCTGAACACTGAAGCTTTCTTT.

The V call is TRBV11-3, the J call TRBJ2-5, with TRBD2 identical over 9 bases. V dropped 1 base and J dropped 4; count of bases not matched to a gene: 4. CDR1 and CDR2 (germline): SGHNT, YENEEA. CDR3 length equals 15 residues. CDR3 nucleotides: TGTGCCAGCAGCTTAGGAGCGGGGGGCGGAGAGACCCAGTACTTC. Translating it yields CASSLGAGGGETQYF.

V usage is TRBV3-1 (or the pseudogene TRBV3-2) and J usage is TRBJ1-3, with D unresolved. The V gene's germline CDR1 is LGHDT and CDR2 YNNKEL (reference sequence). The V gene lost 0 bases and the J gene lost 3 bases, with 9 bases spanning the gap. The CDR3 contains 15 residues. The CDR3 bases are TGTGCCAGCAGCCAAGACCGGGGAAGTGGAAACACCATATATTTT. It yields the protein CASSQDRGSGNTIYF.

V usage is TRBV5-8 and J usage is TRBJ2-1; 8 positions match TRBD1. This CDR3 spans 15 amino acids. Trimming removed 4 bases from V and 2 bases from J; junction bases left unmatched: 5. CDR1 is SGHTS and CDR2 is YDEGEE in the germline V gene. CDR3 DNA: TGTGCCAGCAGCCGTGGGACAGGAACCTACAATGAGCAGTTCTTC. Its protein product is CASSRGTGTYNEQFF.